This T cell receptor beta chain was observed in a study of tumour-infiltrating T cells in Burkitt lymphoma. Study-wide context: This cohort included all epidemiological subtypes of Burkitt lymphoma. Overall and progression-free survival were predicted by productive clonality.

This clone was observed a few times. No antigen is known for it. Libraries were prepared by immunoSEQ multiplex PCR; TCRdb keeps only in-frame clonotypes and omits some of them. The data show under 5,500 clones, roughly an eighth seen once. The ends were cut back, 3 bases at V and 6 bases at J, with 10 bases in the middle. Germline-derived CDR1 and CDR2 are SQVTM and ANQGSEA. The CDR3 loop spans 12 amino acids. General study points: Public clonotypes, several, appeared across numerous Burkitt lymphoma patients.

Sequences were obtained from tumor tissue. This clonotype originated in a human donor with Burkitt lymphoma. V usage is TRBV29-1 and J usage is TRBJ2-3, with no clear D. In nucleotides, the CDR3 is TGCAGCGTTGACCTCTGGGGTGATACGCAGTATTTT. Translating it yields CSVDLWGDTQYF.